This paragraph covers one T cell receptor beta chain sequence. This sample was taken from a study of cytomegalovirus exposure and HLA in healthy donors. Vbeta (60) and Jbeta (13) primers were used in the PCR. Repertoires were generated with immunoSEQ multiplex PCR, while TCRdb's copy carries only in-frame clones and drops some. The sample consists of about 120,000 clones, roughly 82% of them appearing once. Germline assignment: CDR1 SGDLS and CDR2 YYNGEE. Trimming left V 1 base short and J 4 bases short, with 19 bases between. The CDR3 covers 17 residues. The rearrangement links TRBV9 to TRBJ2-3; a weak D match, TRBD2 (7 bases). The sequence was collected from a man aged 35 to 55 in good health and CMV-seropositive. Sequencing was done on a sample of PBMCs. This chain's CDR3 is CASSVRVEGGHSDTQYF. For the CDR3, the DNA is TGTGCCAGCAGCGTAAGGGTTGAGGGGGGGCATTCAGATACGCAGTATTTT.